These 16 T cell receptor beta chains came from one sample sequenced in a study of graft-versus-host responses after intestinal transplantation. Libraries were prepared by immunoSEQ multiplex PCR; TCRdb keeps only in-frame clonotypes and omits some of them. The sample consists of tens of thousands of clones, approximately 89% of them appearing once. The material sequenced was PBMCs, taken about 63 days after intestinal transplantation. The receptors stem from a human patient who received an intestinal transplant, so some T cells may come from the graft donor.

This chain uses TRBV19 with TRBJ2-3; D not certain. V gave up 2 bases and J gave up 3 bases, with 6 bases separating them. CDR3 length: 13 amino acids. Germline CDR1 and CDR2: LNHDA and SQIVND (reference sequence). DNA for the CDR3: TGTGCCAGTAGTATACTGGGGACAGATACGCAGTATTTT. Amino acids: CASSILGTDTQYF.

This chain joins TRBV9 and TRBJ1-2, with 10 bases that match TRBD1. This CDR3 is 15 amino acids long. Germline assignment: CDR1 SGDLS and CDR2 YYNGEE. Germline trimming cut 4 bases from V and 2 bases from J; bases unmatched to any gene: 5. The CDR3 spells CASSPRQGANYGYTF. In DNA form, the CDR3 reads TGTGCCAGCAGCCCGAGACAGGGGGCGAACTATGGCTACACCTTC. The whole variable domain, remainder taken from reference TRBV9 and TRBJ1-2, is DSGVTQTPKHLITATGQRVTLRCSPRSGDLSVYWYQQSLDQGLQFLIQYYNGEERAKGNILERFSAQQFPDLHSELNLSSLELGDSALYFCASSPRQGANYGYTFGSGTRLTVV.

CDR3 sequence reads: CASSLQGSNYGYTF. The CDR3 nucleotides are TGTGCCAGCAGTCTCCAGGGCTCTAACTATGGCTACACCTTC. The rearrangement links TRBV27 to TRBJ1-2; D might be TRBD1 (5 bases). V lost 5 bases, J lost 0 bases, and 10 bases lay in between. The germline gives CDR1 MNHEY, CDR2 SMNVEV (reference sequence). The CDR3 has 14 residues.

The chain has TRBV27 and TRBJ2-7, with TRBD2 matching over 7 bases. Trimming at V came to 3 bases and at J to 1 base, leaving 0 bases not matched to a gene. The germline V gene has CDR1 MNHEY and CDR2 SMNVEV (reference sequence). This CDR3 spans 13 amino acids. The CDR3 region has the DNA TGTGCCAGCAGTTTGGGACTATCCTACGAGCAGTACTTC. Translating it yields CASSLGLSYEQYF.

The chain couples TRBV6-5 to TRBJ2-7; 7 nucleotides match TRBD1. After removal of 7 bases from V and 0 bases from J, the junction contained 9 bases not matched to a gene. CDR1 is MNHEY and CDR2 is SVGAGI in the germline V gene. The CDR3 runs to 15 residues. CDR3 sequence reads: CASNLRQGPSYEQYF. The CDR3 DNA reads TGTGCCAGCAACCTACGACAGGGCCCCTCCTACGAGCAGTACTTC.

The chain combines TRBV11-3 with TRBJ2-2, with D perhaps TRBD1 (6 bases). With 5 bases removed from V and 4 bases from J, the gap between germline ends came to 17 bases. Per the germline V gene, CDR1 is SGHNT and CDR2 is YENEEA. The CDR3 length is 16 residues. The CDR3 is CASSQHDRYRTGELFF. The CDR3 nucleotides read TGTGCCAGCAGCCAACACGACAGGTACCGCACCGGGGAGCTGTTTTTT.

The chain uses TRBV28 and TRBJ1-4; 9 bases map to TRBD1. Looked up from germline, CDR1 is MDHEN and CDR2 is SYDVKM. Trimming removed 6 bases from V and 11 bases from J; junction bases left unmatched: 16. The CDR3 has 16 residues. The CDR3 region has the DNA TGTGCCAGCAGCCCAACCGGGACAGGGTTGGGTGGCAAACTGTTTTTT. Its translation: CASSPTGTGLGGKLFF.

The chain employs TRBV19 and TRBJ1-1, with TRBD1 matching over 10 bases. Germline CDR1 LNHDA, CDR2 SQIVND (reference sequence). The CDR3 covers 14 residues. Trimming took 10 bases from V and 5 from J; bases not matched to a gene: 10. CDR3 coding DNA: TGTGCCATAGGGGGACAGGGGTTTGGAACTGAAGCTTTCTTT. Translation: CAIGGQGFGTEAFF.

The chain recombines TRBV4-3 with TRBJ2-1; unclear D gene. V was clipped by 1 base and J by 5 bases, with 18 bases between them. The length of the CDR3 is 17 residues. CDR1 LGHNA and CDR2 YSLEER come from the germline V gene. This chain's CDR3 is CASSQVYRLWTNNEQFF. CDR3 coding DNA: TGCGCCAGCAGCCAAGTTTACCGCCTTTGGACGAACAATGAGCAGTTCTTC.

The J gene is TRBJ2-4, the V gene TRBV2; no clear D gene. Germline lookup yields CDR1 SNHLY and CDR2 FYNNEI. The ends were cut back, 3 bases at V and 3 bases at J, with 15 bases in the middle. There are 16 residues in the CDR3. Here the CDR3 DNA reads TGTGCCAGCAGTGAGGACGGGTTCGGAGTCAAAAACATTCAGTACTTC. Its translation is CASSEDGFGVKNIQYF.

The V and J genes are TRBV5-1 and TRBJ1-3; no clear D gene. Germline lookup yields CDR1 SGHRS and CDR2 YFSETQ. The ends were cut back, 4 bases at V and 0 bases at J, with 8 bases in the middle. The CDR3 has 14 amino acids. DNA for the CDR3: TGCGCCAGCAGCGAACAGAGCTCTGGAAACACCATATATTTT. It translates to CASSEQSSGNTIYF.

This rearrangement joins TRBV27 to TRBJ2-7; 12 positions match TRBD2. The junction had 5 bases not matched to a gene; V was cut back by 8 bases and J by 0 bases. This CDR3 contains 15 residues. Germline assignment: CDR1 MNHEY and CDR2 SMNVEV (reference sequence). The chain's CDR3 is CASSLLAGGSYEQYF. CDR3 coding DNA: TGTGCCAGCTCCTTACTAGCGGGGGGCTCCTACGAGCAGTACTTC.

This clone was picked up a small number of times. The CDR3 loop reads CAWSPDSSGNTIYF. The CDR3 coding sequence is TGTGCCTGGAGTCCAGATAGCTCTGGAAACACCATATATTTT. V gene TRBV30 combines with J gene TRBJ1-3; no clear D gene. Trimming stripped 2 bases from V and 0 bases from J, with 8 bases between. The CDR3 loop spans 14 amino acids. Germline V gives CDR1 GTSNPN, CDR2 SVGIG (reference sequence).

This clone has only one observation. The chain employs TRBV7-6 and TRBJ2-7; 15 bases align to TRBD2. Unmatched junction bases numbered 8, after V lost 5 bases and J lost 0 bases. Germline values: CDR1 SGHVS, CDR2 FNYEAQ. CDR3 length: 18 residues. In DNA, the CDR3 is TGTGCCAGCAGCAGAGGGGGACTAGCGGGGGGCCCCTCCTACGAGCAGTACTTC. This sequence encodes CASSRGGLAGGPSYEQYF.

This clone was seen only a few times. The rearrangement joins TRBV2 to TRBJ2-5; D is ambiguous. Trimming took 7 bases from V and 5 from J, leaving 11 bases between them. Germline CDR1 reads SNHLY; CDR2 reads FYNNEI. This CDR3 contains 12 residues. As DNA, the CDR3 is TGTGCCAGCAAGGGTGAAACGGAGACCCAGTACTTC. Translated: CASKGETETQYF.

Only one count was recorded for this clone. The CDR3 nucleotides read TGTGCCAGCAGCCCGACTAGCGGGGGGGCGTATGAGCAGTTCTTC. Its translation is CASSPTSGGAYEQFF. This chain uses TRBV7-6 with TRBJ2-1; TRBD2 matches at 14 bases. CDR3 size: 15 residues. Germline assignment: CDR1 SGHVS and CDR2 FNYEAQ. Trimming cost V 5 bases and J 8 bases; bases outside gene matches: 5.